One sample yielded the 11 T cell receptor beta chains listed below, sequenced in a study of blood T cells in healthy people across ages. Alongside a J-beta primer mix, a sample-barcoded 5' primer served in a second PCR lasting roughly 6 to 11 cycles. TCRdb reanalysed the 5' RACE reads using MiXCR and keeps one entry per CDR3 protein. The sample gives roughly 1,500,000 distinct CDR3 sequences, 42% of which show up once; 6.5% to 10% is in the top ten. Sequencing was carried out using blood. The source is a woman under 30 in good health.

About this clonotype itself: Being one base from a much bigger clone, this may be a read error. The V gene is TRBV7-2, the J gene TRBJ2-1; D is unclear. CDR3 length: 15 residues. Per the germline V gene, CDR1 is SGHTA and CDR2 is FQGNSA. Trimming shortened V by 5 bases and J by 8 bases, and 19 bases separated the two germline ends. CDR3 DNA: TGTGCCAGCAGCGTAGACACTCGGGCCGAGTATGAGCAGTTCTTC. This sequence encodes CASSVDTRAEYEQFF.

V and J are TRBV2 and TRBJ2-4; D possibly corresponds to TRBD2 (7 bases). The tail of the sequence fits TRBJ2-7 better, so the J call may be wrong. CDR1 is SNHLY and CDR2 is FYNNEI in the germline V gene. CDR3 length: 17 residues. In nucleotides, the CDR3 is TGTGCCAGCACCGAAGGGCAGGGGACTATCCAAGCCTACGAGCAGTACTTC. Translation gives CASTEGQGTIQAYEQYF.

The V and J genes are TRBV6-6 and TRBJ1-5; D might be TRBD1 (6 bases). Germline assignment: CDR1 MNHNY and CDR2 SVGAGI (reference sequence). The CDR3 length is 15 residues. Trimming took 5 bases from V and 1 from J, leaving 12 bases between them. The CDR3 bases are TGTGCCAGCAGTAGGGGGGACCTCAGCAATCAGCCCCAGCATTTT. It is translated as CASSRGDLSNQPQHF.

This chain joins TRBV3-1 and TRBJ1-1; D gene uncertain. The CDR3 consists of 13 residues. Germline CDR1 is LGHDT and CDR2 is YNNKEL (reference sequence). The V and J ends lost 8 bases and 4 bases respectively, with 14 bases between them. The CDR3 here is CASLAADGTEAFF. CDR3 sequence (DNA): TGTGCCAGCCTAGCAGCAGACGGCACTGAAGCTTTCTTT.

The gene calls are TRBV20-1 and TRBJ2-3; D is perhaps TRBD1 (6 bases). With 4 bases removed from V and 0 bases from J, the gap between germline ends came to 14 bases. The germline CDR1 and CDR2 sequences are DFQATT and SNEGSKA (reference sequence). The CDR3 loop spans 15 amino acids. The CDR3 bases are TGCAGTGCTAAACAGGGTTCTTCTAGCACAGATACGCAGTATTTT. Its protein is CSAKQGSSSTDTQYF.

This clonotype has only a few counts. The rearrangement joins TRBV12-3 or TRBV12-4 to TRBJ2-7, with 10 bases lining up with TRBD2. With V trimmed by 3 bases and J by 7 bases, 9 bases remained unmatched. The CDR3 has 15 residues. Written as DNA, the CDR3 is TGTGCCAGCAGTTTCCTAGCGGGAGTGATGAGAGAGCAGTACTTC. It translates to CASSFLAGVMREQYF.

This sequence joins TRBV6-6 and TRBJ2-2; D gene unclear. CDR3 length: 13 amino acids. The germline V and J ends were trimmed by 10 bases and 3 bases, with 12 bases remaining between them. Germline V gives CDR1 MNHNY, CDR2 SVGAGI (reference sequence). CDR3 amino acids: CATSRIDTGELFF. In nucleotides, the CDR3 is TGTGCCACCAGCCGTATAGACACCGGGGAGCTGTTTTTT.

The gene calls are TRBV20-1 and TRBJ2-1; 12 bases are shared with TRBD2. Germline CDR1 DFQATT, CDR2 SNEGSKA (reference sequence). Trimming removed 6 bases from V and 5 bases from J; junction bases left unmatched: 8. This CDR3 comprises 15 residues. The chain's CDR3 is CSARTSGRRDNEQFF. The DNA of the CDR3 is TGCAGTGCGAGAACTAGCGGGAGGCGGGACAATGAGCAGTTCTTC.

V gene TRBV5-1 combines with J gene TRBJ2-1; a possible D gene is TRBD2 (6 bases). Germline V CDR1 and CDR2: SGHRS, YFSETQ. This CDR3 contains 12 residues. The V end was cut by 4 bases, the J end by 15 bases, with 17 bases between. CDR3 loop: CASSRLEGYAFF. In DNA form, the CDR3 reads TGCGCCAGCAGCCGCCTGGAGGGTTACGCGTTCTTC.

The chain has TRBV6-5 and TRBJ1-2, with 7 bases identical to TRBD1. This CDR3 has 12 amino acids. The germline CDR1 and CDR2 sequences are MNHEY and SVGAGI. J was trimmed by 8 bases and V by 5 bases; bases with no gene match: 5. Written as DNA, the CDR3 is TGTGCCAGCAGTACGACAGGGCGCGGCTACACCTTC. Translating it yields CASSTTGRGYTF.

The rearrangement links TRBV12-3 or TRBV12-4 to TRBJ2-1; tentatively, D is TRBD1 (6 bases). V was pared by 10 bases and J by 13 bases, with 23 bases between. This CDR3 is 13 amino acids long. CDR3 protein: CATRGGVGETQFF. Here the CDR3 DNA reads TGTGCCACCAGAGGGGGTGTTGGAGAGACCCAGTTCTTC.